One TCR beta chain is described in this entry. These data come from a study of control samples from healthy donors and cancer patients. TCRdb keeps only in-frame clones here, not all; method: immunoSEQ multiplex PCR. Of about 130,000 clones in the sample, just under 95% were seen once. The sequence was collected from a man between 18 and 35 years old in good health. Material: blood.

The CDR3 sequence: CASSLDRWSYEQYF. DNA for the CDR3: TGTGCCAGCAGCTTGGACAGATGGAGCTACGAGCAGTACTTC. V gene TRBV5-4 combines with J gene TRBJ2-7; no reliable D call. Germline CDR1 and CDR2: SGHNT and YYREEE (reference sequence). This CDR3 contains 14 residues. Trimming left V 0 bases short and J 3 bases short, with 10 bases between. The whole variable domain, filled in from reference TRBV5-4 and TRBJ2-7, reads ETGVTQSPTHLIKTRGQQVTLRCSSQSGHNTVSWYQQALGQGPQFIFQYYREEENGRGNFPPRFSGLQFPNYSSELNVNALELDDSALYLCASSLDRWSYEQYFGPGTRLTVT.